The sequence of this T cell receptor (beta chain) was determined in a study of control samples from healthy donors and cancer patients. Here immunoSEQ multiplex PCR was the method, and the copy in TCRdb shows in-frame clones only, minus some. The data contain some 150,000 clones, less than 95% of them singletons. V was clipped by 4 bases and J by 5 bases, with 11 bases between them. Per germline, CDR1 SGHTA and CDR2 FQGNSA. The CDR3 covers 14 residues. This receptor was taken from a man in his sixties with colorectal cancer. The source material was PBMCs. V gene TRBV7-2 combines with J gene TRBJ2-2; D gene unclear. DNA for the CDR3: TGTGCCAGCAGCTCCGGAACAAAGACCGGGGAGCTGTTTTTT. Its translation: CASSSGTKTGELFF. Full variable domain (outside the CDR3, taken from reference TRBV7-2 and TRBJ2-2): GAGVSQSPSNKVTEKGKDVELRCDPISGHTALYWYRQSLGQGLEFLIYFQGNSAPDKSGLPSDRFSAERTGGSVSTLTIQRTQQEDSAVYLCASSSGTKTGELFFGEGSRLTVL.